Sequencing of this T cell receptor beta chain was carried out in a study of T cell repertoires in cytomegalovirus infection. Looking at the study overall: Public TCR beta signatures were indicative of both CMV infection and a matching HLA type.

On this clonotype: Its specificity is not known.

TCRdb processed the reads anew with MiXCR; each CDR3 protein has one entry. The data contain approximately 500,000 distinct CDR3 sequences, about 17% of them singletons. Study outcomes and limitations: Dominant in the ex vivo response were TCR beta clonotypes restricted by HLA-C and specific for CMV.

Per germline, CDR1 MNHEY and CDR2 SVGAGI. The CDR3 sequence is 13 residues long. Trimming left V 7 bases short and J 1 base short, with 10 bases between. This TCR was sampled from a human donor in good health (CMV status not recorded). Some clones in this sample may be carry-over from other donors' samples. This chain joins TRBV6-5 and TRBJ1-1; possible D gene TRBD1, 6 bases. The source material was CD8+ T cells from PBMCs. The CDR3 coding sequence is TGTGCCAGCACCATGGACAGGAACACTGAAGCTTTCTTT. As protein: CASTMDRNTEAFF.